This T cell receptor (beta chain) appears in the sequencing data of a study of T cell responses to AZD1222 COVID-19 vaccine. Study outcomes and limitations: Spike-specific TCR repertoires showed rising breadth and depth after two AZD1222 doses. Mostly white British, mostly female donors; authors suggested clonal diversity may be underestimated.

V was pared by 2 bases and J by 6 bases, with 4 bases between. The CDR3 runs to 12 residues. Germline CDR1 and CDR2: SNHLY and FYNNEI. Assay used: immunoSEQ multiplex PCR; TCRdb lists only in-frame clones, some missing. The sample records some 150,000 clones, approximately 85% being singletons. Of note for this clone: Its antigen is as yet unknown.

This receptor was taken from an adult who received the MenACWY meningococcal vaccine as a control. Sample: peripheral blood, taken 28 days after the second dose of the MenACWY control vaccine. This rearrangement joins TRBV2 to TRBJ1-4; the D is unclear. The CDR3 reads CASSERHEKLFF. CDR3 nucleotide sequence: TGTGCCAGCAGTGAAAGGCATGAAAAACTGTTTTTT.